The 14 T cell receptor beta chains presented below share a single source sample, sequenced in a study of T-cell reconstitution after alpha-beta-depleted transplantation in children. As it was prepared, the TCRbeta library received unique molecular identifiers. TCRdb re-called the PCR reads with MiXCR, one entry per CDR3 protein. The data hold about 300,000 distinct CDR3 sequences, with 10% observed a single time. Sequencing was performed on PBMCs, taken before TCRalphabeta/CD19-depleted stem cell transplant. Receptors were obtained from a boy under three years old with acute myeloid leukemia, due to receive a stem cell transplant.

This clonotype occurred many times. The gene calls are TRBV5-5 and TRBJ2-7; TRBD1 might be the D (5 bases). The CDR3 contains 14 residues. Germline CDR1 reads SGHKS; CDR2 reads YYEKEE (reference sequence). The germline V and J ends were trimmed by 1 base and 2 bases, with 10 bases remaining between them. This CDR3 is CASSLPGKAYEQYF. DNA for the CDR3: TGTGCCAGCAGCTTGCCAGGGAAGGCCTACGAGCAGTACTTC. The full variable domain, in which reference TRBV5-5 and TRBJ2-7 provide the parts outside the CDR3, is DAGVTQSPTHLIKTRGQQVTLRCSPISGHKSVSWYQQVLGQGPQFIFQYYEKEERGRGNFPDRFSARQFPNYSSELNVNALLLGDSALYLCASSLPGKAYEQYFGPGTRLTVT.

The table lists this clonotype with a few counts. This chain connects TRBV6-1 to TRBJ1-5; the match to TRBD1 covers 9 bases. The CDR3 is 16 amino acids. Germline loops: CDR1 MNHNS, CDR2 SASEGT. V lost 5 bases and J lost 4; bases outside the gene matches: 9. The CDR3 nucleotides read TGTGCCAGCAGTAGCGGGACAGGGCGTGCGAATCAGCCCCAGCATTTT. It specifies CASSSGTGRANQPQHF.

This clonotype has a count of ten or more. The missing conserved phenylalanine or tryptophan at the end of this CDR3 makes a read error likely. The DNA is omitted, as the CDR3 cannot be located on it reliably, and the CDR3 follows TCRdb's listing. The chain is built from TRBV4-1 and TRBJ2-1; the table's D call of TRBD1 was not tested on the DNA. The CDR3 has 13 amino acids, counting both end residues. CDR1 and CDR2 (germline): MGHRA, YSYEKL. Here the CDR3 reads CASSQVNGGIHLL.

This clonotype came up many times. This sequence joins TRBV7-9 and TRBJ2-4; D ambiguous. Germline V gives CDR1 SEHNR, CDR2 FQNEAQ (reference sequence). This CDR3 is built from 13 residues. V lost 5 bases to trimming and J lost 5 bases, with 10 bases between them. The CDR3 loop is CASSPRTENIQYF. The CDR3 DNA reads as TGTGCCAGCAGCCCCCGTACCGAAAACATTCAGTACTTC.

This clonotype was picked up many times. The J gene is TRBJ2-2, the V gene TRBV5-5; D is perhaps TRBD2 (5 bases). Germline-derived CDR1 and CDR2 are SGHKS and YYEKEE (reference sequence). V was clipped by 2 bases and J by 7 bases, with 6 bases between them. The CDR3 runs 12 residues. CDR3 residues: CASSFGSGELFF. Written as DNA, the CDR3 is TGTGCCAGCAGCTTTGGGAGCGGGGAGCTGTTTTTT.

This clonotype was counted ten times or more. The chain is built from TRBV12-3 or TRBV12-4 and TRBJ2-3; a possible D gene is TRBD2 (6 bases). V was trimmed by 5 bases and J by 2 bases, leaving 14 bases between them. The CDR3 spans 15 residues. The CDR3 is CASSKQWGVTDTQYF. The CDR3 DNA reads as TGTGCCAGCAGTAAACAGTGGGGGGTCACAGATACGCAGTATTTT.

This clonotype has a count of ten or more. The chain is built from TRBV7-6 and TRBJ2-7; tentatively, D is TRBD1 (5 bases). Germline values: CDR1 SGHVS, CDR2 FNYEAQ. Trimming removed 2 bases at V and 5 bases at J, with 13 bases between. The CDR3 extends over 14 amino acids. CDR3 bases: TGTGCCAGCAGCTTACTAGTAGGGGCCAACGAGCAGTACTTC. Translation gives CASSLLVGANEQYF.

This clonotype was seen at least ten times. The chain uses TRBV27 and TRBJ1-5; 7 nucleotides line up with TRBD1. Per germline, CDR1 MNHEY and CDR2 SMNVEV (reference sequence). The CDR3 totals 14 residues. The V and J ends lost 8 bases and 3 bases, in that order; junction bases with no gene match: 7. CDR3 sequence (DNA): TGTGCCAGCCGGGCAGGGGGGGTCAATCAGCCCCAGCATTTT. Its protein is CASRAGGVNQPQHF.

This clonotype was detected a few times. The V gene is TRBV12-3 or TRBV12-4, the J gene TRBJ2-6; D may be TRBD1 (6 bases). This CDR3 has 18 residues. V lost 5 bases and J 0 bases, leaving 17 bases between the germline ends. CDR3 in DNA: TGTGCCAGCAGTCGTGACAGGTCTCCCTTCTCTGGGGCCAACGTCCTGACTTTC. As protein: CASSRDRSPFSGANVLTF.

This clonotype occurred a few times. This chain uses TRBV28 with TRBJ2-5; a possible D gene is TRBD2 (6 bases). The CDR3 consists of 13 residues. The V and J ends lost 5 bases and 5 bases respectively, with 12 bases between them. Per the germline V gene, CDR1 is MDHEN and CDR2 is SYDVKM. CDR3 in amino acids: CASSGLGGETQYF. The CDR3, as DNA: TGTGCCAGCAGTGGTCTAGGAGGGGAGACCCAGTACTTC. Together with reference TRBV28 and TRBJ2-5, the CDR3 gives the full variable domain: DVKVTQSSRYLVKRTGEKVFLECVQDMDHENMFWYRQDPGLGLRLIYFSYDVKMKEKGDIPEGYSVSREKKERFSLILESASTNQTSMYLCASSGLGGETQYFGPGTRLLVL.

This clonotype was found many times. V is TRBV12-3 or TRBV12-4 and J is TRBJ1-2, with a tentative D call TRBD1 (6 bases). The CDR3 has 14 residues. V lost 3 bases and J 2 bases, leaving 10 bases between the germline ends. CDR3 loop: CASSLIGGNYGYTF. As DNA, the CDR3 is TGTGCCAGCAGTTTGATCGGGGGCAACTATGGCTACACCTTC.

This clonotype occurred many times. CDR3 sequence (DNA): TGTGCCAGCAGCTTAGCCGACAGGGGATACACTGAAGCTTTCTTT. Amino acid sequence: CASSLADRGYTEAFF. J is TRBJ1-1 and V is TRBV7-9; TRBD1 agrees at 8 bases. Germline CDR1 reads SEHNR; CDR2 reads FQNEAQ (reference sequence). This CDR3 has 15 amino acids. With V trimmed by 0 bases and J by 3 bases, 3 bases remained unmatched.

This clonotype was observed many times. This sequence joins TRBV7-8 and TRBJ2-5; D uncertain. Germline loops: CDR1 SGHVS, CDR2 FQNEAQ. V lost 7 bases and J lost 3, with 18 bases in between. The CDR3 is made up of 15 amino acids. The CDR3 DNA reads TGTGCCAGCACCCGATGGATCGGAAGGGAAGAGACCCAGTACTTC. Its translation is CASTRWIGREETQYF. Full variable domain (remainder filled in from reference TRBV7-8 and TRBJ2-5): GAGVSQSPRYKVAKRGQDVALRCDPISGHVSLFWYQQALGQGPEFLTYFQNEAQLDKSGLPSDRFFAERPEGSVSTLKIQRTQQEDSAVYLCASTRWIGREETQYFGPGTRLLVL.

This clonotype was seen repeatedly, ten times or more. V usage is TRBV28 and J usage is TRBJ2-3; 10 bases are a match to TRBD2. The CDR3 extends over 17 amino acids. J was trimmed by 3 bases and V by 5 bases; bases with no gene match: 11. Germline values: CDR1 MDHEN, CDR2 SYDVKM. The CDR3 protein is CASSILAGTRGTDTQYF. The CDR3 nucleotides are TGTGCCAGCAGTATACTAGCGGGAACCCGAGGAACAGATACGCAGTATTTT.